Shown below are 20 T cell receptor beta chains from a single sample sequenced in a study of Graves' ophthalmopathy and Graves' hyperthyroidism. Beta-chain TCR CDR3 regions were amplified from RNA transcripts. HTBI primers were employed in first-round RT-PCR, then a second-round multiplex PCR followed. TCRdb re-derived calls from the multiplex PCR reads in MiXCR, one entry per CDR3 protein. The sample has around 1.1 million distinct CDR3 sequences, around a third seen once. Sequenced: peripheral blood or thyroid tissue (not recorded which). These receptors originate from an adult man with Graves' hyperthyroidism.

CDR3 nucleotide sequence: TGTGCCAGCAGTGAATGGACGAATGAGCAGTTCTTC. Translated: CASSEWTNEQFF. The rearrangement uses TRBV25-1 and TRBJ2-1; no reliable D call. V was shortened by 1 base and J by 7 bases, with 5 bases between the two germline ends. The CDR3 is 12 residues long. The V gene's germline CDR1 is MGHDK and CDR2 SYGVNS.

The genes are TRBV5-1 and TRBJ2-7, with 9 bases identical to TRBD2. After removal of 0 bases from V and 7 bases from J, the junction contained 5 bases not matched to a gene. The CDR3 is 14 amino acids. CDR1 is SGHRS and CDR2 is YFSETQ in the germline V gene. CDR3: CASSLGREGDEQYF. As DNA, the CDR3 is TGCGCCAGCAGCTTGGGGCGGGAGGGCGATGAGCAGTACTTC.

This clonotype was counted a few times. The chain uses TRBV5-1 and TRBJ1-2; 8 bases line up with TRBD1. The germline gives CDR1 SGHRS, CDR2 YFSETQ. The CDR3 runs 15 residues. The trim removed 4 bases at V and 0 bases at J, leaving 5 bases unmatched. The CDR3 loop is CASSPGQDANYGYTF. The CDR3 DNA follows: TGCGCCAGCAGCCCGGGACAGGATGCTAACTATGGCTACACCTTC. Drawing the rest from reference TRBV5-1 and TRBJ1-2, the complete variable domain is KAGVTQTPRYLIKTRGQQVTLSCSPISGHRSVSWYQQTPGQGLQFLFEYFSETQRNKGNFPGRFSGRQFSNSRSEMNVSTLELGDSALYLCASSPGQDANYGYTFGSGTRLTVV.

This clonotype was seen once. The chain is built from TRBV29-1 and TRBJ1-2, with no clear D. The CDR3 totals 12 residues. The V gene lost 5 bases and the J gene lost 8 bases, with 15 bases spanning the gap. Germline CDR1 and CDR2: SQVTM and ANQGSEA. CDR3 loop: CSVRETGRGYTF. For the CDR3, the DNA is TGCAGCGTTCGGGAAACGGGTAGGGGCTACACCTTC.

The sample holds many counts of this clonotype. This sequence joins TRBV5-5 and TRBJ2-7; D possibly corresponds to TRBD1 (6 bases). V was shortened by 4 bases and J by 5 bases, with 16 bases between the two germline ends. This CDR3 has 14 residues. Germline values: CDR1 SGHKS, CDR2 YYEKEE (reference sequence). CDR3 residues: CASSVTGSLNEQYF. CDR3 DNA: TGTGCCAGCAGCGTCACAGGGTCACTAAACGAGCAGTACTTC.

The chain couples TRBV5-1 to TRBJ1-1; possibly TRBD1 for D (5 bases). This CDR3 has 15 amino acids. Germline V gene sequence: CDR1 SGHRS, CDR2 YFSETQ. V lost 0 bases and J lost 0, with 9 bases in between. The CDR3 nucleotides are TGCGCCAGCAGCTTGGTAGGGGCGGTGAACACTGAAGCTTTCTTT. It is translated as CASSLVGAVNTEAFF. Full variable domain (remainder filled in from reference TRBV5-1 and TRBJ1-1): KAGVTQTPRYLIKTRGQQVTLSCSPISGHRSVSWYQQTPGQGLQFLFEYFSETQRNKGNFPGRFSGRQFSNSRSEMNVSTLELGDSALYLCASSLVGAVNTEAFFGQGTRLTVV.

V usage is TRBV24-1 and J usage is TRBJ2-5; possibly TRBD2 for D (6 bases). The DNA end lines up better with TRBJ2-7; the J call may be wrong. Germline CDR1 and CDR2: KGHDR and SFDVKD. The CDR3 totals 13 residues. CDR3 protein: CATGGEGGDEQYF. In DNA form, the CDR3 reads TGTGCCACCGGCGGTGAGGGCGGGGACGAGCAGTACTTC.

For this clonotype: This clone may be a read error of a much larger clone one base away. V and J are TRBV5-1 and TRBJ2-5, with D unclear. Germline V gives CDR1 SGHRS, CDR2 YFSETQ. CDR3 length: 14 amino acids. For the CDR3, the DNA is TGCGCCAGCAACTTGGTCCAGCGTCAAGAGACCCAGTACTTC. It specifies CASNLVQRQETQYF.

This chain connects TRBV10-3 to TRBJ1-2; possible D gene TRBD1, 5 bases. V was clipped by 10 bases and J by 7 bases, with 31 bases between them. Germline V gene sequence: CDR1 ENHRY, CDR2 SYGVKD. The CDR3 sequence is 17 residues long. The CDR3 nucleotides read TGTGCCAGCTCACCCGCGTGGGGGGGAGACGGAACTAGTGGCTACACCTTC. It specifies CASSPAWGGDGTSGYTF.

The chain couples TRBV28 to TRBJ2-7; 7 bases are a match to TRBD1. CDR3 length equals 15 residues. Looked up from germline, CDR1 is MDHEN and CDR2 is SYDVKM. J was trimmed by 1 base and V by 5 bases; bases with no gene match: 8. CDR3 coding DNA: TGTGCCAGCAGTAAAGTGGGGACAGCATCCTACGAGCAGTACTTC. Protein sequence: CASSKVGTASYEQYF.

This chain connects TRBV18 to TRBJ1-2; D is perhaps TRBD1 (5 bases). Germline loops: CDR1 KGHSH, CDR2 LQKENI. This CDR3 region has 14 residues. V lost 1 base and J lost 6, with 12 bases in between. This CDR3 reads CASSPQGGDHGYTF. The CDR3 DNA follows: TGTGCCAGCTCACCACAGGGTGGGGACCATGGCTACACCTTC.

This clonotype was found many times. This CDR3 is CASSQDRDRGETQYF. CDR3 in DNA: TGCGCCAGCAGCCAAGACCGGGACAGGGGAGAGACCCAGTACTTC. The J gene is TRBJ2-5, the V gene TRBV4-3; 10 bases line up with TRBD1. Per the germline V gene, CDR1 is LGHNA and CDR2 is YSLEER. The CDR3 is made up of 15 amino acids. V was pared by 0 bases and J by 4 bases, with 2 bases of the junction left unmatched.

The chain employs TRBV29-1 and TRBJ1-2, with 10 bases that match TRBD1. Germline CDR1 SQVTM, CDR2 ANQGSEA. With 8 bases clipped from V and 8 bases from J, the junction kept 8 bases outside the gene matches. The CDR3 is made up of 12 amino acids. The CDR3 bases are TGCAGCACAGCCGGGACAGGGGACGGCTACACCTTC. This encodes CSTAGTGDGYTF.

As to this clonotype: A much larger clone differs by one base, so this may be a read error. The chain employs TRBV19 and TRBJ1-3; no reliable D call. V lost 4 bases to trimming and J lost 3 bases, with 7 bases between them. The CDR3 is 13 amino acids. Germline CDR1 reads LNHDA; CDR2 reads SQIVND (reference sequence). CDR3 amino acids: CASSTDLGNTIYF. The DNA of the CDR3 is TGTGCCAGTAGTACAGACCTTGGAAACACCATATATTTT.

J is TRBJ2-7 and V is TRBV7-4; 9 positions agree with TRBD2. Losses at the gene ends were 4 bases for V and 8 bases for J; bases not matched to a gene: 12. CDR3 size: 15 residues. Germline V gene sequence: CDR1 SGHVT, CDR2 SQSDAQ. The CDR3 sequence is CASSSGTSLVDKQYF. The CDR3 DNA reads TGTGCCAGCAGCTCAGGGACTAGCCTTGTGGACAAGCAGTACTTC.

The chain uses TRBV5-1 and TRBJ1-1; D may be TRBD1 (6 bases). Trimming cost V 4 bases and J 2 bases, with 24 bases left between them. CDR1 and CDR2 from the germline V gene are SGHRS and YFSETQ. The length of the CDR3 is 18 residues. The CDR3 region is CASSHRTRAPRGNTEAFF. CDR3 nucleotide sequence: TGCGCCAGCAGCCATCGAACCCGGGCCCCCAGGGGTAACACTGAAGCTTTCTTT.

The chain uses TRBV24-1 and TRBJ1-1, with D tentatively TRBD1 (5 bases). Germline CDR1 is KGHDR and CDR2 is SFDVKD. Trimming removed 5 bases at V and 1 base at J, with 13 bases between. The CDR3 totals 15 residues. CDR3 nucleotides: TGTGCCACCAGTGCAGAAGAGCAGGGGAACACTGAAGCTTTCTTT. Translation: CATSAEEQGNTEAFF.

The table lists this clonotype with many counts. The genes are TRBV4-2 and TRBJ1-5; tentatively, D is TRBD1 (6 bases). This CDR3 comprises 15 residues. Trimming pared 0 bases from V and 6 bases from J, leaving 12 bases between. CDR1 is LGHNA, CDR2 YNFKEQ, per germline. The CDR3 loop reads CASSQDSVQGQPQHF. The CDR3 region has the DNA TGTGCCAGCAGCCAAGATTCCGTACAGGGTCAGCCCCAGCATTTT.

This clonotype has a count of ten or more. In nucleotides, the CDR3 is TGTGCCACCAGTGAAGGAGGGGGCGAGGAGACCCAGTACTTC. It codes for CATSEGGGEETQYF. The rearrangement uses TRBV24-1 and TRBJ2-5; the D gene is possibly TRBD1 (7 bases). The V end lost 4 bases, the J end lost 5 bases, and 13 bases lay between the germline ends. CDR3 length equals 14 residues. Germline V gene data show CDR1 as KGHDR and CDR2 as SFDVKD.

This clonotype showed up many times. The rearrangement uses TRBV12-3 or TRBV12-4 and TRBJ1-2; a weak D match, TRBD1 (5 bases). The CDR3 covers 17 residues. Trimming shortened V by 2 bases and J by 4 bases, and 20 bases separated the two germline ends. CDR3 in amino acids: CASSLRGRQSGLYGYTF. CDR3 DNA: TGTGCCAGCAGTTTAAGGGGCCGACAGTCTGGGCTCTATGGCTACACCTTC.